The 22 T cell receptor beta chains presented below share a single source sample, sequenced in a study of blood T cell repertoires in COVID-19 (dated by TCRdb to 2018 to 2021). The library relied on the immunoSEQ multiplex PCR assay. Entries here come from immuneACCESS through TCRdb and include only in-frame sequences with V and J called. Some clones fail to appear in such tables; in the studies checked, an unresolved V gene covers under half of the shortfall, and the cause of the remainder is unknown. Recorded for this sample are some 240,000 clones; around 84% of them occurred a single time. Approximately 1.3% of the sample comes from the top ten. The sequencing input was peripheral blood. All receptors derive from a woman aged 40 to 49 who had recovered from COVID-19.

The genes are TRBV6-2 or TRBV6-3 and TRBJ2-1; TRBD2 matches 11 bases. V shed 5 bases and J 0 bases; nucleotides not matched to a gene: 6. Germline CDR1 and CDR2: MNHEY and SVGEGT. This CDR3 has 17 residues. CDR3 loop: CASSPTSGDPSYNEQFF. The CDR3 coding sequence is TGTGCCAGCAGTCCGACTAGCGGGGACCCCTCCTACAATGAGCAGTTCTTC.

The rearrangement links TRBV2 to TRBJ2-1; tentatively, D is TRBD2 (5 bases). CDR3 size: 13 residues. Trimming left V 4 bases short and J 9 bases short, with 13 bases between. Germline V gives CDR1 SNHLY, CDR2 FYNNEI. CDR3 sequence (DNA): TGTGCCAGCAGTGGGGAAAAAGGGAGTGAGCAGTTCTTC. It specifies CASSGEKGSEQFF.

CDR3: CASSQDRRTGYNEQFF. The CDR3 region has the DNA TGCGCCAGCAGCCAAGATCGTAGGACAGGCTACAATGAGCAGTTCTTC. The rearrangement links TRBV4-3 to TRBJ2-1, with 7 bases lining up with TRBD1. The CDR3 spans 16 residues. Germline-derived CDR1 and CDR2 are LGHNA and YSLEER. Germline trimming cut 0 bases from V and 3 bases from J; bases unmatched to any gene: 5.

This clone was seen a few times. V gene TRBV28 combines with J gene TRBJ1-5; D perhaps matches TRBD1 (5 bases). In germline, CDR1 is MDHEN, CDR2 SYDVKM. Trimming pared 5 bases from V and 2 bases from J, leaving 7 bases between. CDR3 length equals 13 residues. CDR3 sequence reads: CASSGGGNQPQHF. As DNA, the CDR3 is TGTGCCAGCAGTGGGGGGGGCAATCAGCCCCAGCATTTT.

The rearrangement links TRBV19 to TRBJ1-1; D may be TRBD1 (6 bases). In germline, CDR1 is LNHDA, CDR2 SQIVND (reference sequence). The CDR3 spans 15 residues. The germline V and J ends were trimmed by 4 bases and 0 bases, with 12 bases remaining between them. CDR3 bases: TGTGCCAGTAGTAACCCGGGACACCTGAACACTGAAGCTTTCTTT. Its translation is CASSNPGHLNTEAFF.

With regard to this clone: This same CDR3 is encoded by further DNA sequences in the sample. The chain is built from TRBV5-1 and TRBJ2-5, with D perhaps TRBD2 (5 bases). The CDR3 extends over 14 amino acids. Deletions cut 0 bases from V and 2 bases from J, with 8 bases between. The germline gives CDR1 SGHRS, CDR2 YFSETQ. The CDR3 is CASSLGLSQETQYF. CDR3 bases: TGCGCCAGCAGCTTGGGACTATCTCAAGAGACCCAGTACTTC.

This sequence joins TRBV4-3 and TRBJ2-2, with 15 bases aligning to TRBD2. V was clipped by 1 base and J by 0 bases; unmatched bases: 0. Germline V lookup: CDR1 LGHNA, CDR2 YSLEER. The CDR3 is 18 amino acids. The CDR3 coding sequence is TGCGCCAGCAGCCAAGGGACTAGCGGGGGGGCGAACACCGGGGAGCTGTTTTTT. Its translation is CASSQGTSGGANTGELFF.

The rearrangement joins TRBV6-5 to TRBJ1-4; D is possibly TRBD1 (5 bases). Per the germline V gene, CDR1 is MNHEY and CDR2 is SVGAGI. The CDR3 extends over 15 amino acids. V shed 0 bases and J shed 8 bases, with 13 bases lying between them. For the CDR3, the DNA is TGTGCCAGCAGTTACTCGAGGCAGGGCGGCGAAAAACTGTTTTTT. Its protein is CASSYSRQGGEKLFF.

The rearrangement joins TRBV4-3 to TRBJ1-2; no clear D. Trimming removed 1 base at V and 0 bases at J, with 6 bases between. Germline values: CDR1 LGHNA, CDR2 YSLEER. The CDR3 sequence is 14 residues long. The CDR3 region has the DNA TGCGCCAGCAGCCAAGGGTCAGCTAACTATGGCTACACCTTC. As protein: CASSQGSANYGYTF.

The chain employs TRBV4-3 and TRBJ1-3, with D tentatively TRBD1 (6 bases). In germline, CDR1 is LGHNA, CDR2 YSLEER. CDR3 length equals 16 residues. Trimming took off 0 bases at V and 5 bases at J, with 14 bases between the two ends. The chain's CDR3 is CASSQDYRTVRNTIYF. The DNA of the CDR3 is TGCGCCAGCAGCCAAGATTACCGGACAGTTAGAAACACCATATATTTT.

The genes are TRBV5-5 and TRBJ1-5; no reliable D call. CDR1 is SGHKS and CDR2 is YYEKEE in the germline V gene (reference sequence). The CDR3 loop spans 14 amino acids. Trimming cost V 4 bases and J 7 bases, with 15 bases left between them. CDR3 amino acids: CASSPVGDGQPQHF. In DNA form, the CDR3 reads TGTGCCAGCAGCCCCGTCGGAGACGGACAGCCCCAGCATTTT.

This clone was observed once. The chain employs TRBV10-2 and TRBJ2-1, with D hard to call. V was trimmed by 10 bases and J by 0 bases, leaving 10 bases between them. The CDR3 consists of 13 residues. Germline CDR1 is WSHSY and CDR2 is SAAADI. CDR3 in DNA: TGCGCCACTGAGCGCGACTCCTACAATGAGCAGTTCTTC. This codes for CATERDSYNEQFF.

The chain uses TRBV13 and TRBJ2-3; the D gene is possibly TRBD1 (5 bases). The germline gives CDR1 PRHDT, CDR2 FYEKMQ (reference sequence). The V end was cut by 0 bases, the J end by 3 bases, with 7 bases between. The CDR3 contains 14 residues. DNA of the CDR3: TGTGCCAGCAGCTTAGGACAGGTTACAGATACGCAGTATTTT. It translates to CASSLGQVTDTQYF.

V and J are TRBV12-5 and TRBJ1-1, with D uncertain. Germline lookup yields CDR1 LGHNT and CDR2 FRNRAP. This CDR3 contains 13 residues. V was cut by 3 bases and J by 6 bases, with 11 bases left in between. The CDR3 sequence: CASGLNLGAEAFF. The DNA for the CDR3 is TGTGCTAGTGGTTTAAACCTCGGGGCTGAAGCTTTCTTT. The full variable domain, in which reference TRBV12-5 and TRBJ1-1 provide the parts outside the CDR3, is DARVTQTPRHKVTEMGQEVTMRCQPILGHNTVFWYRQTMMQGLELLAYFRNRAPLDDSGMPKDRFSAEMPDATLATLKIQPSEPRDSAVYFCASGLNLGAEAFFGQGTRLTVV.

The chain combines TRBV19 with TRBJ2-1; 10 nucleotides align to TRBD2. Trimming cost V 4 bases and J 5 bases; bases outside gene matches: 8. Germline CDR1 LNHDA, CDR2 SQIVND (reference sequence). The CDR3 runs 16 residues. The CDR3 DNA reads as TGTGCCAGTAGTACCACGGGACTAGCGCAGGACAATGAGCAGTTCTTC. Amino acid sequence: CASSTTGLAQDNEQFF.

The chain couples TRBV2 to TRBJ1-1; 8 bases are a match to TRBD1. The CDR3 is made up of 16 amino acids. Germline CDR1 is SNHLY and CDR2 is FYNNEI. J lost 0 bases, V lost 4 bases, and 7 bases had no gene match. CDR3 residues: CASSVRGPHMNTEAFF. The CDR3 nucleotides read TGTGCCAGCAGTGTCAGGGGGCCGCACATGAACACTGAAGCTTTCTTT.

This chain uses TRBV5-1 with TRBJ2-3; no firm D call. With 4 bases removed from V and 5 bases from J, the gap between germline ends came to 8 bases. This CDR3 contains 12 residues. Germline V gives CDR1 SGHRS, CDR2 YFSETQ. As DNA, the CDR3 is TGCGCCAGCAGCCTGGGCAGAGATACGCAGTATTTT. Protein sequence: CASSLGRDTQYF.

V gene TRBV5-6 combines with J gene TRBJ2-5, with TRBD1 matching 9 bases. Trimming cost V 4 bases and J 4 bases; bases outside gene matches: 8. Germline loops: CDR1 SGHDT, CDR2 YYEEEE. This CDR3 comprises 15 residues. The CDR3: CASSPGQGRVETQYF. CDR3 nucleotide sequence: TGTGCCAGCAGCCCAGGACAGGGGAGGGTAGAGACCCAGTACTTC.

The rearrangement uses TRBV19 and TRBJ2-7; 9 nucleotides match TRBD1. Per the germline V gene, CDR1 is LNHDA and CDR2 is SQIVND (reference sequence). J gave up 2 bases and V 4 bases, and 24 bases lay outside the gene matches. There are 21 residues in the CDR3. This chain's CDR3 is CASSTKQPTGTGLFLPYEQYF. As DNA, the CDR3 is TGTGCCAGTAGTACAAAACAACCCACCGGGACAGGGTTATTTCTACCCTACGAGCAGTACTTC.

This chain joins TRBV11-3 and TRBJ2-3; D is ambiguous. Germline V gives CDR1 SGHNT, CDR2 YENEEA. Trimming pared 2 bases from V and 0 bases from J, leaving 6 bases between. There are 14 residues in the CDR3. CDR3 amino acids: CASSLSSSTDTQYF. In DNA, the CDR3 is TGTGCCAGCAGCTTATCCTCCAGCACAGATACGCAGTATTTT.

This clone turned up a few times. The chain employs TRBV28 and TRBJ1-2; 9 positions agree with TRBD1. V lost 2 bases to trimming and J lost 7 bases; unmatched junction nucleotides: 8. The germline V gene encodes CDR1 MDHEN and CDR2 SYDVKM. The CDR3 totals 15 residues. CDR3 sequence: CASSLAGQGSPGYTF. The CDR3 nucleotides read TGTGCCAGCAGTTTAGCGGGACAGGGTAGTCCTGGCTACACCTTC.

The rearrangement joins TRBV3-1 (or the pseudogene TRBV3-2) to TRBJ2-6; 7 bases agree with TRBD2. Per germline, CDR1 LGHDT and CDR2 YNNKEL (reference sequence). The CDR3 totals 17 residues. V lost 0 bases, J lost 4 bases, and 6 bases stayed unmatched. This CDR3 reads CASSQDGLESGANVLTF. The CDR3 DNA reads TGTGCCAGCAGCCAAGACGGACTAGAGTCAGGGGCCAACGTCCTGACTTTC.